The rows below give T cell receptor beta chains drawn from one sample of a study of radiation and T cells in renal cell carcinoma. Profiled with immunoSEQ multiplex PCR; TCRdb holds only in-frame clones, not every one. The data show around 75,000 clones, roughly 80% seen once. This specimen was blood, taken from a patient whose treatment included radiotherapy and nephrectomy. Every receptor here comes from a man aged 55 to 70 with renal cell carcinoma. Each CDR3 is given with its conserved first and last residue. Fields, in order: CDR3 protein, V gene, J gene.

cdr3_aa: CASSWGANTGELFF; v_call: TRBV19; j_call: TRBJ2-2
cdr3_aa: CASSQGDRGATNEKLFF; v_call: TRBV4-2; j_call: TRBJ1-4
cdr3_aa: CATSRDKAGWELFF; v_call: TRBV15; j_call: TRBJ2-2
cdr3_aa: CASSDTDRREQYF; v_call: TRBV6-1; j_call: TRBJ2-7
cdr3_aa: CASSQDFATSSVEQYF; v_call: TRBV14; j_call: TRBJ2-7
cdr3_aa: CASSQATLAASTDTQYF; v_call: TRBV4-2; j_call: TRBJ2-3
cdr3_aa: CASSFRSRLDEQYF; v_call: TRBV7-8; j_call: TRBJ2-7
cdr3_aa: CASRIVAGWDPPDTQYF; v_call: TRBV27; j_call: TRBJ2-3
cdr3_aa: CASSVSPGTTEAFF; v_call: TRBV6-4; j_call: TRBJ1-1
cdr3_aa: CASRLNRGRSYEQYF; v_call: TRBV28; j_call: TRBJ2-7
cdr3_aa: CASRLGTVRSYEQYF; v_call: TRBV28; j_call: TRBJ2-7